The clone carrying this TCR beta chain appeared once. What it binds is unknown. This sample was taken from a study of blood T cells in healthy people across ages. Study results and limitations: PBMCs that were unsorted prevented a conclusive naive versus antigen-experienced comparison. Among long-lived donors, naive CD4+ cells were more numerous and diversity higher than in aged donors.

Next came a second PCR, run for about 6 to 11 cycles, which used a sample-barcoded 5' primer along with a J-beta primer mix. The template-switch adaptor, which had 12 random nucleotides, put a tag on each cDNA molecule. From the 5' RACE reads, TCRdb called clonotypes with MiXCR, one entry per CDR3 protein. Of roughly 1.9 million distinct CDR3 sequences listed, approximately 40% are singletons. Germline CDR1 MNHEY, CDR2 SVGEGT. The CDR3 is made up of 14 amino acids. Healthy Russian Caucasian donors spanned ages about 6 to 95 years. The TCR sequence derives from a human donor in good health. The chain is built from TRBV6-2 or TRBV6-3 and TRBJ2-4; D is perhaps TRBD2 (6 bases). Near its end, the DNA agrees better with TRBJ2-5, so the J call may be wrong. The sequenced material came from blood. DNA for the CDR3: TGTGCCAGCAGTTACAATACGGGGGAAGAGACCCAGTACTTC. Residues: CASSYNTGEETQYF.